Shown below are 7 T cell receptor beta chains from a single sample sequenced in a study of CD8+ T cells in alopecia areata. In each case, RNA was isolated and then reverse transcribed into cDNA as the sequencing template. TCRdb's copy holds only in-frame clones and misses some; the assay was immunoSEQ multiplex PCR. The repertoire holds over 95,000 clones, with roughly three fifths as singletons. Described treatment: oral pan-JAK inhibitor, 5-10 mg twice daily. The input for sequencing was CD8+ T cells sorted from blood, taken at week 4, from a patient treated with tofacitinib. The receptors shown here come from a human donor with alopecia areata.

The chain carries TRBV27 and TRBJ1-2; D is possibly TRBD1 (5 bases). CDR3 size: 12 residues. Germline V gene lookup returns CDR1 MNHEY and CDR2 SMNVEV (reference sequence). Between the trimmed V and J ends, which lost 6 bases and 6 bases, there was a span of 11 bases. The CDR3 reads CASREGLNGYTF. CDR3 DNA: TGTGCCAGCAGGGAGGGGTTGAATGGCTACACCTTC.

This chain's CDR3 is CSVDRRGLNYGYTF. The CDR3 DNA sequence: TGCAGCGTTGACCGCAGGGGGCTCAACTATGGCTACACCTTC. V and J are TRBV29-1 and TRBJ1-2; 8 bases align to TRBD1. CDR3 length: 14 amino acids. CDR1 and CDR2 (germline): SQVTM, ANQGSEA. Trimming removed 3 bases from V and 2 bases from J; junction bases left unmatched: 5.

CDR3 protein: CATSSDRVLPEAFF. The CDR3 region has the DNA TGTGCCACCAGCAGCGACAGGGTTCTGCCTGAAGCTTTCTTT. The chain links TRBV15 to TRBJ1-1, with TRBD1 matching 7 bases. Germline CDR1 and CDR2: LNHNV and YYDKDF (reference sequence). J gave up 6 bases and V 3 bases, and 7 bases lay outside the gene matches. This CDR3 region has 14 residues.

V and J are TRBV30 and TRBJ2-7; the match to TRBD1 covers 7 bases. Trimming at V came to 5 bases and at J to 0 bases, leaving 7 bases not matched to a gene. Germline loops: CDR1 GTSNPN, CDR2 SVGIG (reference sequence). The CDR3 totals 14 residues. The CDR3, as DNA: TGTGCCTGGTGGGACAGCCATAGCTCCTACGAGCAGTACTTC. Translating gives CAWWDSHSSYEQYF.

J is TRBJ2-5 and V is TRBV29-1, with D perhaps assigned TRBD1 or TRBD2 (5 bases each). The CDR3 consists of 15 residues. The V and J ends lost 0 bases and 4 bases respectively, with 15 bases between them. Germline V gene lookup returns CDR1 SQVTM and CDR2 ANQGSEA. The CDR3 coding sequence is TGCAGCGTTGAAGAACCCGTCGGGGCTGGAGAGACCCAGTACTTC. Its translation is CSVEEPVGAGETQYF.

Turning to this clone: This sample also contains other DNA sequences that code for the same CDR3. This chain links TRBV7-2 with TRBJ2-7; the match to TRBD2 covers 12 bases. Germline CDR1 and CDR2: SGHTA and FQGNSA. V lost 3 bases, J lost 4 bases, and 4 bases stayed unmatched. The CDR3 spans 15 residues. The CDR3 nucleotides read TGTGCCAGCAGCTTGGGCCTAGCGGGAGGGTACGAGCAGTACTTC. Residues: CASSLGLAGGYEQYF.

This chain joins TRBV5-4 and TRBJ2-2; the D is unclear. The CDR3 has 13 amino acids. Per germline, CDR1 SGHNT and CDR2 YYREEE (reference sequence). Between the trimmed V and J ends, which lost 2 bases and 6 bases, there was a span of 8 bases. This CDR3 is CASSFGVSGELFF. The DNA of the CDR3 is TGTGCCAGCAGCTTTGGGGTATCCGGGGAGCTGTTTTTT.